This T cell receptor beta chain was recorded in a study of T cells in Graves' hyperthyroidism and ophthalmopathy. Amplification yielded TCR beta CDR3 regions, with RNA transcripts as the source. The TCR CDR3 first-round RT-PCR relied on the HTBI primer set. TCRdb independently ran MiXCR on the multiplex PCR reads; one entry per CDR3 protein. The sample yields fewer than 800,000 distinct CDR3 sequences, roughly 17% seen once. This clonotype was seen only a few times. Germline V gene sequence: CDR1 MGHRA, CDR2 YSYEKL. The V segment lost 3 bases and the J segment 4 bases; nucleotides outside the gene matches: 8. This CDR3 spans 18 amino acids. This sample holds PBMCs from 10 ml fresh peripheral blood.

The source of this sequence is a man between 18 and 29 years old with Graves' hyperthyroidism. The chain is built from TRBV4-1 and TRBJ2-4; 14 bases are shared with TRBD2. Sequencing was carried out using blood. The CDR3 sequence: CASSHLTSGRALKNIQYF. The CDR3 nucleotides are TGCGCCAGCAGCCATTTGACTAGCGGGAGGGCTTTGAAAAACATTCAGTACTTC.